What follows describes a single T cell receptor beta chain. Trimming took 5 bases from V and 10 from J, leaving 12 bases between them. In germline, CDR1 is SSHAT, CDR2 FNYEAQ (reference sequence). This CDR3 is 13 amino acids long. This record belongs to a study of shared clonotypes between healthy human individuals. The assay was immunoSEQ multiplex PCR, and TCRdb's table has in-frame clones only and misses some. Here the sample spans 400,000 to 600,000 clones, roughly 95% being singletons. This sequence originates from a woman in her twenties or thirties in good health. Sequencing was performed on naive CD4+ T cells sorted from blood. Stated subset: CD45RA+ positively selected. The rearrangement links TRBV7-7 to TRBJ1-6; TRBD1 is a possible D gene (6 bases). The CDR3 sequence is CASSQSQGSPLHF. The DNA of the CDR3 is TGTGCCAGCAGCCAGTCCCAGGGGTCACCCCTCCACTTT.